This T cell receptor (beta chain) stems from a study of CD8+CD57+ T cells in acquired aplastic anemia listed by TCRdb under 2018. About the study as a whole: A mean of about 3.2 ug of DNA, ranging from roughly 0.2 to 27.4 ug, was extracted from sorted CD4+ and CD8+ cells. CD8+CD57+ expansion was defined as frequency above the mean frequency observed in healthy subjects. The research as a whole found: Some 30 CD8+ CDR3 sequences were found to be shared between patients and controls, but these sequences appeared to be highly expressed in patients and within the immunodominant clones of the patients. No significant difference in CD8+ Simpson's diversity was found between patients and healthy controls (P=0.060).

As regards this clonotype: What antigen it recognizes has not been identified. Nothing much larger sits one base from this clone, and base qualities are not available.

Expansion of CD8+CD57+ cells had been shown by flow cytometry in the patients chosen for sequencing. Severe acquired aplastic anemia was diagnosed in all patients according to International Study of Aplastic Anemia and Agranulocytosis and Camitta criteria. At the time blood was sampled, none of the patients had received any therapy. The study deep-sequenced TCR repertoires of sorted CD4+ and CD8+ blood T cells from severe aplastic anemia patients and healthy subjects. In the USA, patient enrollment took place under clinicaltrials.gov protocols 00001620, 01623167, 00001397, 00071045, 00081523 and 00961064. Ficoll-Paque density gradient centrifugation was used to isolate peripheral blood mononuclear cells. Before DNA was extracted, CD4+ and CD8+ T cells were sorted using either FACS or magnetic beads. Genomic DNA served as template for TCR beta VDJ combination and CDR3 sequence profiling. An Illumina HiSeq 2000 was the platform used for TCR repertoire sequencing. On the authors' methods: TRBV/TRBJ rearrangement plots, CDR3 size and DJ length profiles, and Simpson's diversity index were used to evaluate the repertoires. The most abundant DNA sequence in the deep sequencing data was defined as the immunodominant clone. CDR3 amino acid sequences were screened for sharing across subjects and compared with published repertoires and the VDJdb database. TCRdb ran its own pipeline on the public reads, namely fastp trimming at Q25 and MiXCR clone calling, and kept in-frame beta chains. CDR3 protein duplicates are merged, each entry listing the most common genes and DNA. The V and J calls and clone size are TCRdb's, not the authors'. A total of under 350,000 distinct CDR3 sequences appear in this sample, approximately 60% of them only once. The ten largest account for approximately 1.2% of the sample.

Sequencing was performed on sorted CD4+, CD8+, or CD8+CD57+ T cells (not recorded which) from PBMCs. This TCR was sampled from a human donor with aplastic anemia.

CDR3 region: CSARDAGGVTEAFF. Here is the DNA: TGCAGTGCTAGAGACGCAGGTGGGGTCACTGAAGCTTTCTTT. The sequence links TRBV20-1 to TRBJ1-1, with the identity of the D gene unclear. The junction shows trimming of 0 bases on V and 4 bases on J, plus 12 bases between the germline ends. The germline V gene (reference sequence) provides CDR1 DFQATT and CDR2 SNEGSKA. The CDR3 runs 14 amino acids, cysteine and phenylalanine included. CDR3 DNA only is kept here, 42 bases in frame from base 1.